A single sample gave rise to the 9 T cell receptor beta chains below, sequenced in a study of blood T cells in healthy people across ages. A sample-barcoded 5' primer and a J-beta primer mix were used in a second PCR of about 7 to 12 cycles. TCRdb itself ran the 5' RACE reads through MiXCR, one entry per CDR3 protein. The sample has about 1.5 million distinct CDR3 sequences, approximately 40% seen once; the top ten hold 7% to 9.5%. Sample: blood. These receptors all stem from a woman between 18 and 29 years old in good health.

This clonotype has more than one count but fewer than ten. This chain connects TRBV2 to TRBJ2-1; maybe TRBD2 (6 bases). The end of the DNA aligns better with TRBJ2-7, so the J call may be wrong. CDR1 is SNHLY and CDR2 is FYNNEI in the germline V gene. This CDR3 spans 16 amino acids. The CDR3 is CASSEVWRDPYNEQYF. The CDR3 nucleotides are TGTGCCAGCAGTGAGGTTTGGAGGGACCCCTACAATGAGCAGTACTTC.

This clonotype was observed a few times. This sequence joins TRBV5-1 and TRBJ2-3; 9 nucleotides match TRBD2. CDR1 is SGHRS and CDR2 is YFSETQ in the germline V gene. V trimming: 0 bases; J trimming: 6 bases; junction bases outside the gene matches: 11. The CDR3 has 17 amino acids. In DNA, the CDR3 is TGCGCCAGCAGCTTGGGGGTAGCGGGGGTCACTTTCGATACGCAGTATTTT. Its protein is CASSLGVAGVTFDTQYF.

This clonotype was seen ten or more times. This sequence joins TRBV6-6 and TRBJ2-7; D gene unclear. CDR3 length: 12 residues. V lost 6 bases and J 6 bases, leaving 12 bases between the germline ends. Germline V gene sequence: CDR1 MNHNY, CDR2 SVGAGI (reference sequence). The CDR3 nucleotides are TGTGCCAGCAGCTTCCTGGGTGGCGAGCAGTACTTC. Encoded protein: CASSFLGGEQYF.

The CDR3 spells CASRSGNTIYF. The CDR3 DNA follows: TGTGCCAGTCGCTCTGGAAACACCATATATTTT. The V call is TRBV7-9, the J call TRBJ1-3; D remains unclear. CDR3 size: 11 residues. Germline lookup yields CDR1 SEHNR and CDR2 FQNEAQ (reference sequence). V was trimmed by 9 bases and J by 0 bases, leaving 3 bases between them.

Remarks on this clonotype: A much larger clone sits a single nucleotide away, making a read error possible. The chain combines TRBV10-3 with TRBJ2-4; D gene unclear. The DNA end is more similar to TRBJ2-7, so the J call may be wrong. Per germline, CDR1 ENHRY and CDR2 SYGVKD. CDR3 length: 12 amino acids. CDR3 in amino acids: CVISEASYEQYF. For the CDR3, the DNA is TGTGTCATCAGTGAGGCCTCATACGAGCAGTACTTC.

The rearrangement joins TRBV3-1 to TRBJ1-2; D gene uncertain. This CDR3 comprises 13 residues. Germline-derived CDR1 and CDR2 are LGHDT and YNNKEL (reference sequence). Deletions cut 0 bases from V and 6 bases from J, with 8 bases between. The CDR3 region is CASSQDFGDGYTF. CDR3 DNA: TGTGCCAGCAGCCAAGATTTTGGGGATGGCTACACCTTC.

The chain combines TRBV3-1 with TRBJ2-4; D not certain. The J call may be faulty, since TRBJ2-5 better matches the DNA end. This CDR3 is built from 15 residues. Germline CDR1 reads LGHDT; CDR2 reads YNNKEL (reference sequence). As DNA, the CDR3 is TGTGCCAGCAGCCCAACAAGGACGGAAGAAGAGACCCAGTACTTC. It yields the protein CASSPTRTEEETQYF.

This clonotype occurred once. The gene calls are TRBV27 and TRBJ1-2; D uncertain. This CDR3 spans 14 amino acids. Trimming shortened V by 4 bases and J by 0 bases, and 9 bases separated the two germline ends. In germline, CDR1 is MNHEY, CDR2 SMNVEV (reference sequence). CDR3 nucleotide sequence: TGTGCCAGCAGTTCAAGACAATCTAACTATGGCTACACCTTC. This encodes CASSSRQSNYGYTF.

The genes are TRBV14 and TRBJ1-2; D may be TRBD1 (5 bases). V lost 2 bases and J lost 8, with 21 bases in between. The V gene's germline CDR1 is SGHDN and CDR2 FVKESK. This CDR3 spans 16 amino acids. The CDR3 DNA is TGTGCCAGCAGCCAACCCGGGGAACAGGTCCCCGAAGGCTACACCTTC. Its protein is CASSQPGEQVPEGYTF.